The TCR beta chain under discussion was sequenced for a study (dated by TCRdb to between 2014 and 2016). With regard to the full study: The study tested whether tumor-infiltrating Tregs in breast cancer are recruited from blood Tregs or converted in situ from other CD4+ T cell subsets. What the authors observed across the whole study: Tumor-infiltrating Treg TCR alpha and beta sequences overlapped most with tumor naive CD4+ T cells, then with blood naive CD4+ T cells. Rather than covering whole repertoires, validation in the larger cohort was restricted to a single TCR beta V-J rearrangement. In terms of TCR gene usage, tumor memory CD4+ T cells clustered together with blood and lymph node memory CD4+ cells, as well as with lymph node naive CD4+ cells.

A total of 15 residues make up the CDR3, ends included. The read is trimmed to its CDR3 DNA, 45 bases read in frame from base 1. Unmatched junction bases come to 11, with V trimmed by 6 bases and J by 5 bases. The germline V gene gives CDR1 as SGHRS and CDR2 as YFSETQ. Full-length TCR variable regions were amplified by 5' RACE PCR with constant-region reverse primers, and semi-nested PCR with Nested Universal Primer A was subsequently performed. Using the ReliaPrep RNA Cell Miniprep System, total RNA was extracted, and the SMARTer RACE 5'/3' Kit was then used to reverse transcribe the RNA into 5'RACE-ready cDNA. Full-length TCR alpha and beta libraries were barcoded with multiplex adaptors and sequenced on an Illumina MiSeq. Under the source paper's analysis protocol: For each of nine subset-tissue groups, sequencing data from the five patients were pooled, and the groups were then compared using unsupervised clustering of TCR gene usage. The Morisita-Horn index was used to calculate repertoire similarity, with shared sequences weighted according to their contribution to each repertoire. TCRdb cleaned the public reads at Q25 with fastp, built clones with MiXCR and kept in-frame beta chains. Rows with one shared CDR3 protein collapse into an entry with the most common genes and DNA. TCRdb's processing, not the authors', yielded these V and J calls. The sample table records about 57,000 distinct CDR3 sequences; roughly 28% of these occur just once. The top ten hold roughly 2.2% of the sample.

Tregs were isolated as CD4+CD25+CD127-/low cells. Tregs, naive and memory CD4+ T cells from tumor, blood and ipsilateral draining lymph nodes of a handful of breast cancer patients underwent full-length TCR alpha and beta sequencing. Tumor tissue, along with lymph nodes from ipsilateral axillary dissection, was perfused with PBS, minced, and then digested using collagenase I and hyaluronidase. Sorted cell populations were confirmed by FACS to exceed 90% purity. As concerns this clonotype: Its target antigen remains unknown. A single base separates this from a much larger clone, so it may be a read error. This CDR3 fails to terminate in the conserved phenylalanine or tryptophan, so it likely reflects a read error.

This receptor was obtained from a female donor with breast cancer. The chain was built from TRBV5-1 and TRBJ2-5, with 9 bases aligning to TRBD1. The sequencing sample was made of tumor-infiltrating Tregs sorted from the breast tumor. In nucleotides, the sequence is TGCGCCAGCACCCTCGAACAGGGGGCGCGCGAGACCCAGTACTGC. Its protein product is CASTLEQGARETQYC.